The source of this T cell receptor beta chain is a study of blood T cell repertoires in COVID-19. Produced via immunoSEQ multiplex PCR; TCRdb's table is partial and in-frame only. This sample carries around 310,000 clones, over 70% of them seen once, and the ten largest clones take 5%. Recruitment covered about two dozen US areas and drew participants whose ages spanned roughly 18 to 90 years. The sequence was collected from a man aged 25-45 years who had recovered from COVID-19. Sequencing input: PBMCs or T cells enriched from blood (not recorded which).

The CDR3, as DNA: TGTGCCAGCAGGCCTGCCGGGATCACCTATGGCTACACCTTC. This translates into CASRPAGITYGYTF. This chain uses TRBV5-4 with TRBJ1-2; unclear D gene. The germline V gene has CDR1 SGHNT and CDR2 YYREEE (reference sequence). The CDR3 consists of 14 residues. With 5 bases removed from V and 4 bases from J, the gap between germline ends came to 15 bases.